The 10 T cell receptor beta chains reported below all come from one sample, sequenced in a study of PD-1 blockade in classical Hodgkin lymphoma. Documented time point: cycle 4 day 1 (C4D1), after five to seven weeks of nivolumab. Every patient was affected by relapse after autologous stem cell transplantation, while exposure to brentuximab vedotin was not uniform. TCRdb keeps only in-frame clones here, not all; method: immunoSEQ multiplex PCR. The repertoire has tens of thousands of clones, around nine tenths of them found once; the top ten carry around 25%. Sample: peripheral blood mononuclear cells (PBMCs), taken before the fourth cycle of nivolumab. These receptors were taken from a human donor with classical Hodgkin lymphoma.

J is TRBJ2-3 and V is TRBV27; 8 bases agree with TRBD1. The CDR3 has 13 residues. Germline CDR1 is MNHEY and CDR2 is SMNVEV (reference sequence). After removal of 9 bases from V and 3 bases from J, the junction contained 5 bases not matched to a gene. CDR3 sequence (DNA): TGTGCCAGTACAGGGGGTTATACAGATACGCAGTATTTT. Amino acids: CASTGGYTDTQYF.

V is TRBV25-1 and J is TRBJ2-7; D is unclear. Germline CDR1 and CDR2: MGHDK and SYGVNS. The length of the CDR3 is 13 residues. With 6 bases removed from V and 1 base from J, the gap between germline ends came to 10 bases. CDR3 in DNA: TGTGCCAGCAGGAATGTGGGTTCCTACGAGCAGTACTTC. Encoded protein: CASRNVGSYEQYF.

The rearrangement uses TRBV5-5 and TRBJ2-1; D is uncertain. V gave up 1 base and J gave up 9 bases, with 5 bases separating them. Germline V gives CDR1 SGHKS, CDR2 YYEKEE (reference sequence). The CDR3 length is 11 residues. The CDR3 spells CASSLSLEQFF. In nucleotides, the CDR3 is TGTGCCAGCAGCTTGTCGCTTGAGCAGTTCTTC.

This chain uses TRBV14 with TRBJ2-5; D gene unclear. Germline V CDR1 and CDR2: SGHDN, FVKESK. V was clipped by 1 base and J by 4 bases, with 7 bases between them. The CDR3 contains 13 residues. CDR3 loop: CASSQGRGETQYF. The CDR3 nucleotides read TGTGCCAGCAGCCAAGGTCGCGGAGAGACCCAGTACTTC.

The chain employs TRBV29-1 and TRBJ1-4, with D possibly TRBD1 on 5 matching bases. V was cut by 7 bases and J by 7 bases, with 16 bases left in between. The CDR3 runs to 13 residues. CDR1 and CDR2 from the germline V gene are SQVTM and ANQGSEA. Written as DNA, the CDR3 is TGCAGCGCGCCGGGACCCAGGAGTGAAAAACTGTTTTTT. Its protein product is CSAPGPRSEKLFF.

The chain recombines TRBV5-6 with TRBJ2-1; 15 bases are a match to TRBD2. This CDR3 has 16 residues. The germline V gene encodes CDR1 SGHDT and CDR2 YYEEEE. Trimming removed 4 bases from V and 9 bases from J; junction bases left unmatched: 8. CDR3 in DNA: TGTGCCAGCAGCCCCGGACTAGCGGGGGGGCCTAGTGAGCAGTTCTTC. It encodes CASSPGLAGGPSEQFF.

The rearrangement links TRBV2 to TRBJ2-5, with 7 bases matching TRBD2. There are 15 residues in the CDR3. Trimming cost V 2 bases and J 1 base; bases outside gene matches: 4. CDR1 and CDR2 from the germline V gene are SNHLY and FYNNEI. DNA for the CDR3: TGTGCCAGCAGTGAACCGGGGGGAATCCAAGAGACCCAGTACTTC. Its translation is CASSEPGGIQETQYF.

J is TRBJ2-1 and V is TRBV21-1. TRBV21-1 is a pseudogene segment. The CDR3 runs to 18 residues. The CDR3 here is CASSKGGSPTDSYNEQFF. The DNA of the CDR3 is TGTGCCAGCAGCAAAGGGGGGAGCCCCACCGACTCCTACAATGAGCAGTTCTTC.

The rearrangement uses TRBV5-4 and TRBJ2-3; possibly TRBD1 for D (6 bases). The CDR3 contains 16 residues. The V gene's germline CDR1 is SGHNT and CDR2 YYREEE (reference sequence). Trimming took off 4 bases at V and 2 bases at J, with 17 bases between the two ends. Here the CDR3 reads CASSTPGGDNTDTQYF. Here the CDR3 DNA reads TGTGCCAGCAGCACCCCCGGTGGGGACAACACAGATACGCAGTATTTT.

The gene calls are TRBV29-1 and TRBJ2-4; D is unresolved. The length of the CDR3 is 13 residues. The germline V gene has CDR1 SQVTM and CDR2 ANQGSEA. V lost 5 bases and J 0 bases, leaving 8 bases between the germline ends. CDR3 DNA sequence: TGCAGCGTTCACATACTAGCCAAAAACATTCAGTACTTC. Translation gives CSVHILAKNIQYF.